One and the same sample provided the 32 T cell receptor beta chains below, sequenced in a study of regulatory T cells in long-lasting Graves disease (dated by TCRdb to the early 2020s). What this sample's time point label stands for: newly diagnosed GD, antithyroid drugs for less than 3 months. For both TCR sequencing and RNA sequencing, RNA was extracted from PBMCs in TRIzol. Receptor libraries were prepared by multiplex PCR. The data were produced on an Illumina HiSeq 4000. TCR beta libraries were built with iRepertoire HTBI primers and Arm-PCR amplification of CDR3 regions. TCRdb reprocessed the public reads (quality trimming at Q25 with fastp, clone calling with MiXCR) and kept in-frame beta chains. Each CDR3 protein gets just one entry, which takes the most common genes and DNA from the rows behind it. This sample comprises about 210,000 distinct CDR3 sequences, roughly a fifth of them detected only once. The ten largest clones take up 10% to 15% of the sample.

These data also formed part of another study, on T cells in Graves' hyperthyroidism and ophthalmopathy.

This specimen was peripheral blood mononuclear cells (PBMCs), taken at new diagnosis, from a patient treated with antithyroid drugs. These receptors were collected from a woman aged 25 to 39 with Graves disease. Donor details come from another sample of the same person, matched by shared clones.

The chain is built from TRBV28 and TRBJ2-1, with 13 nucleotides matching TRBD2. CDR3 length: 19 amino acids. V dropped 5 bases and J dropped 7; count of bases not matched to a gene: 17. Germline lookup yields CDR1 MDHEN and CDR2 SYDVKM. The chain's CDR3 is CASSPSGGTSGIVVNEQFF. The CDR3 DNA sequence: TGTGCCAGCAGTCCCTCGGGGGGGACTAGCGGGATAGTTGTAAATGAGCAGTTCTTC.

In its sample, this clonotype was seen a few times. CDR3 loop: CSAYRGLRTEAFF. The CDR3 DNA reads as TGCAGTGCTTACAGGGGCCTGAGGACTGAAGCTTTCTTT. This chain links TRBV20-1 with TRBJ1-1; 7 nucleotides line up with TRBD1. The CDR3 covers 13 residues. V lost 5 bases to trimming and J lost 5 bases; unmatched junction nucleotides: 8. Germline CDR1 DFQATT, CDR2 SNEGSKA (reference sequence).

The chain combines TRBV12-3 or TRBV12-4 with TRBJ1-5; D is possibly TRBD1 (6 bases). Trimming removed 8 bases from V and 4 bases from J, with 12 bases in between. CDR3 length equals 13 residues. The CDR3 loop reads CASHAGVNQPQHF. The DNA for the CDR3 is TGTGCCAGCCACGCAGGGGTTAATCAGCCCCAGCATTTT.

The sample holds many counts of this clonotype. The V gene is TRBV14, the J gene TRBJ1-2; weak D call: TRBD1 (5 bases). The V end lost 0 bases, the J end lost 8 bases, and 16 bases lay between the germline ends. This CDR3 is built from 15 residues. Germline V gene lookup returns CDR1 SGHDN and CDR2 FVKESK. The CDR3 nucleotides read TGTGCCAGCAGCCAAGAATACGGGGGGAAACGGGGCTACACCTTC. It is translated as CASSQEYGGKRGYTF.

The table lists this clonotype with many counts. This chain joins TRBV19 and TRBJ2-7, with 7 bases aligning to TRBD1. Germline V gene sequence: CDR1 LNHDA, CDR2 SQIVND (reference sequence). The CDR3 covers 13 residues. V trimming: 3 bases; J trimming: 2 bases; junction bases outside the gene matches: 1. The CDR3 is CASSMDRTYEQYF. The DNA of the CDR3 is TGTGCCAGTAGTATGGACAGGACCTACGAGCAGTACTTC.

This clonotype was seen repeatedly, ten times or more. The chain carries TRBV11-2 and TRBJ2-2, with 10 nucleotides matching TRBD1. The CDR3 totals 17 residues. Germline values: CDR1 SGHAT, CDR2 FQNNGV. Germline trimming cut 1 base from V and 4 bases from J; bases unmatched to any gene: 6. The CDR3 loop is CASSLAGTGVITGELFF. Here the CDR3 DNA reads TGTGCCAGCAGCTTAGCGGGGACAGGGGTTATCACCGGGGAGCTGTTTTTT.

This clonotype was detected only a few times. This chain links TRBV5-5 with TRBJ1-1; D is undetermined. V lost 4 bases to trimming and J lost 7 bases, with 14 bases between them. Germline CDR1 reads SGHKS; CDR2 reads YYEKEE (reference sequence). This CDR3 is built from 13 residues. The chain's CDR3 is CASSPILGSEAFF. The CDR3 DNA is TGTGCCAGCAGCCCAATTCTGGGGAGTGAAGCTTTCTTT.

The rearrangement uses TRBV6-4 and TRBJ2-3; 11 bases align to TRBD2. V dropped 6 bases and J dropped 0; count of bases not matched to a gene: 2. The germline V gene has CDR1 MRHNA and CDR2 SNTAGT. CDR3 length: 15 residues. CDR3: CASSRLAGSTDTQYF. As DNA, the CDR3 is TGTGCCAGCAGCCGACTAGCGGGGAGCACAGATACGCAGTATTTT.

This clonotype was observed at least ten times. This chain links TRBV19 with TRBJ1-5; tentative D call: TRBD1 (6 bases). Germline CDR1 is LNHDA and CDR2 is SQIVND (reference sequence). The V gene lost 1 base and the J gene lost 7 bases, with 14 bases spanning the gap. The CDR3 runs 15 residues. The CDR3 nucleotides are TGTGCCAGTAGTATAGGTACAGGGATCCGGCAGCCCCAGCATTTT. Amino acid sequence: CASSIGTGIRQPQHF.

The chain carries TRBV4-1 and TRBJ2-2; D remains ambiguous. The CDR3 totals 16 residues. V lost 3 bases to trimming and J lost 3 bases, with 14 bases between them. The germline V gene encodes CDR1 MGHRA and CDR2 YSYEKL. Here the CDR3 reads CASSQPPAGDTGELFF. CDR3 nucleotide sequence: TGCGCCAGCAGCCAGCCGCCTGCAGGAGACACCGGGGAGCTGTTTTTT.

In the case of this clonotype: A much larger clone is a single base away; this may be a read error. This CDR3 is CAGSQGLAGREQFF. The CDR3 DNA sequence: TGTGCCGGCAGCCAAGGACTAGCGGGGAGGGAGCAGTTCTTC. The chain combines TRBV3-1 with TRBJ2-1, with 12 nucleotides matching TRBD2. This CDR3 has 14 amino acids. Looked up from germline, CDR1 is LGHDT and CDR2 is YNNKEL (reference sequence).

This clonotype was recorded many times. The CDR3: CASSLNWDEQYF. The CDR3 DNA sequence: TGTGCCAGCAGCTTAAATTGGGACGAGCAGTACTTC. The chain recombines TRBV7-2 with TRBJ2-7; no clear D. From germline, CDR1 is SGHTA and CDR2 FQGNSA. The CDR3 sequence is 12 residues long. Between the trimmed V and J ends, which lost 2 bases and 5 bases, there was a span of 7 bases.

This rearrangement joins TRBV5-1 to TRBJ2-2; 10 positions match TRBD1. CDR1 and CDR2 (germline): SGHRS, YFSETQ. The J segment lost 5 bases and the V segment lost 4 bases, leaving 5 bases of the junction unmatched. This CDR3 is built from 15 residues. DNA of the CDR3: TGCGCCAGCAGCCGACAGGGGGCGAGGACCGGGGAGCTGTTTTTT. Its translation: CASSRQGARTGELFF.

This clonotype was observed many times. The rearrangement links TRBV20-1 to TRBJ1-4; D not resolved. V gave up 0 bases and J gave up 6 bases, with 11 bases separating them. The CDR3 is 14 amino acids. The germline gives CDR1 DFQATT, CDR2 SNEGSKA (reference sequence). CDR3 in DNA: TGCAGTGCTAGAGATGAGACTTTATATGAAAAACTGTTTTTT. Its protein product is CSARDETLYEKLFF.

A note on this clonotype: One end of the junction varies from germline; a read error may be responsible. The CDR3 DNA reads TGTGCCAGCAGCCTTCTAGGGCTAGCGGGGGGGCCCTCCTACGAGCAGTACTTC. This codes for CASSLLGLAGGPSYEQYF. V usage is TRBV5-1 and J usage is TRBJ2-7; 12 bases align to TRBD2. From germline, CDR1 is SGHRS and CDR2 YFSETQ. This CDR3 has 18 amino acids. Together with reference TRBV5-1 and TRBJ2-7, the CDR3 gives the full variable domain: KAGVTQTPRYLIKTRGQQVTLSCSPISGHRSVSWYQQTPGQGLQFLFEYFSETQRNKGNFPGRFSGRQFSNSRSEMNVSTLELGDSALYLCASSLLGLAGGPSYEQYFGPGTRLTVT.

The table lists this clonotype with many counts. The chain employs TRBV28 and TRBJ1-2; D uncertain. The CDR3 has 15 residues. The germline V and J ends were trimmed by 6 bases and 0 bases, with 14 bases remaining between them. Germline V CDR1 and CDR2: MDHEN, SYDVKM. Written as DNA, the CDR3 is TGTGCCAGCAGGACGACGGGCATGGCTAACTATGGCTACACCTTC. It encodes CASRTTGMANYGYTF.

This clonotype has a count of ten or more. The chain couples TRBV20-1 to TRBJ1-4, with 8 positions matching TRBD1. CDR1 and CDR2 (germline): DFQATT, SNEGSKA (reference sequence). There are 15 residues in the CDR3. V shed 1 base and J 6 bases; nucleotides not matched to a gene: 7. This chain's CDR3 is CSARGGAGGDEKLFF. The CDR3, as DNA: TGCAGTGCTAGAGGGGGGGCAGGGGGCGATGAAAAACTGTTTTTT.

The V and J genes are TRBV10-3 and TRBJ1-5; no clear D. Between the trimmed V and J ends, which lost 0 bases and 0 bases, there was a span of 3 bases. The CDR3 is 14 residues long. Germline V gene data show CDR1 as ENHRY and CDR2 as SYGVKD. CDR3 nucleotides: TGTGCCATCAGTGAGTCGGATAGCAATCAGCCCCAGCATTTT. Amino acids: CAISESDSNQPQHF.

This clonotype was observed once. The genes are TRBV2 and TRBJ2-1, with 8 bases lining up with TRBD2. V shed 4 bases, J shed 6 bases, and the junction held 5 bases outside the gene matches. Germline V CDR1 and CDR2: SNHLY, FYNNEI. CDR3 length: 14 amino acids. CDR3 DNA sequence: TGTGCCAGCAGTGCAGCGGGAGCTGCCAATGAGCAGTTCTTC. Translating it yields CASSAAGAANEQFF.

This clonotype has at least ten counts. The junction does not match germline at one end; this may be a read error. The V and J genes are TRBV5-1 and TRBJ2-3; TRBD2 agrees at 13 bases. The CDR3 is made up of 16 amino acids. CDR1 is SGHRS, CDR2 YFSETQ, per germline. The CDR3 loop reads CASSWRTSGSEDTQYF. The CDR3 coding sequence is TGTGCCAGCAGCTGGAGGACTAGCGGGAGTGAAGATACGCAGTATTTT.

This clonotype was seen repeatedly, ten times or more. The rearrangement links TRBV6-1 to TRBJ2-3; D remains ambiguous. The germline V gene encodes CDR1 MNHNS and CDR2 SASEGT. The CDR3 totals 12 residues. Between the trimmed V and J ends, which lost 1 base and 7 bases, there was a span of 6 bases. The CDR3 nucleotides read TGTGCCAGCAGTGAAGGGCCCTATACGCAGTATTTT. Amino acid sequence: CASSEGPYTQYF.

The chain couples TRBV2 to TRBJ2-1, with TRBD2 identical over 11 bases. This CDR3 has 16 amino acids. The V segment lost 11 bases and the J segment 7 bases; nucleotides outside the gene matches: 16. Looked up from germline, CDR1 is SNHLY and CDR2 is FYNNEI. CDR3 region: CASARGSGGGGNEQFF. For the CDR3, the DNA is TGTGCCTCAGCAAGGGGTAGCGGGGGGGGGGGGAATGAGCAGTTCTTC.

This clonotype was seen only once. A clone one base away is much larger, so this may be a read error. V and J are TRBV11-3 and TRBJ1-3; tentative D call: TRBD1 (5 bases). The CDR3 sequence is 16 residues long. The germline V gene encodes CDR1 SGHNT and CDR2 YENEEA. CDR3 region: CASSSNRGYSGTTIYF. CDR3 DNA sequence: TGTGCCAGCAGCTCCAATCGGGGGTACTCTGGAACCACCATATATTTT. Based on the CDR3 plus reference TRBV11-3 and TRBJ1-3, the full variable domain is EAGVVQSPRYKIIEKKQPVAFWCNPISGHNTLYWYLQNLGQGPELLIRYENEEAVDDSQLPKDRFSAERLKGVDSTLKIQPAELGDSAVYLCASSSNRGYSGTTIYFGEGSWLTVV.

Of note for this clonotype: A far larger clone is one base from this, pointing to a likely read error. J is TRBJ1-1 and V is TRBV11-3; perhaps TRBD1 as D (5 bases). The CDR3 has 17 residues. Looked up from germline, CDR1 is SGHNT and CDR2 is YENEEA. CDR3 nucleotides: TGTGCCAGCAGCCGCGGGGACCGAGCGCATATGAACACTGAAGCTTCCTTT. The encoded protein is CASSRGDRAHMNTEASF.

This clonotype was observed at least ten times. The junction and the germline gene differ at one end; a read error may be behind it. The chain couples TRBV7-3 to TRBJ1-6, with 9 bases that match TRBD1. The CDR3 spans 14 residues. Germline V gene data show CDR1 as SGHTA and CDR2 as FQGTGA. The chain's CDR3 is CASSRGQGNSPFHF. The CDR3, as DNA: TGTGCCAGCAGCCGGGGACAGGGTAACTCACCCTTCCACTTT.

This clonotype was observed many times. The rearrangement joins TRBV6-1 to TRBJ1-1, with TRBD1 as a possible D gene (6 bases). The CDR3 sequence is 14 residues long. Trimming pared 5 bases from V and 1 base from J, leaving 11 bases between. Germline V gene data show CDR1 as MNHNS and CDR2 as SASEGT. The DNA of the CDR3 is TGTGCCAGCAGTCAACCGGGACAGAACACTGAAGCTTTCTTT. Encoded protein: CASSQPGQNTEAFF.

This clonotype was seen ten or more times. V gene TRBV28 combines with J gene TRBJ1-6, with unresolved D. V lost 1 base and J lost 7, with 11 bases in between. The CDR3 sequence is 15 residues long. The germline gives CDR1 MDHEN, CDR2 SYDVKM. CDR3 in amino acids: CASSLSGRRNSPLHF. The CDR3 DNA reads TGTGCCAGCAGTTTATCCGGCCGGAGGAATTCACCCCTCCACTTT.

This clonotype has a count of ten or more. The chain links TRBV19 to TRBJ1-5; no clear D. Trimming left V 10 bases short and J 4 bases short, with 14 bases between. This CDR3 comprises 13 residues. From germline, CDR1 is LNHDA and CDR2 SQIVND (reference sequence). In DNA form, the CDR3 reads TGTGCCACCAGCAGGACGGCGAATCAGCCCCAGCATTTT. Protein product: CATSRTANQPQHF.

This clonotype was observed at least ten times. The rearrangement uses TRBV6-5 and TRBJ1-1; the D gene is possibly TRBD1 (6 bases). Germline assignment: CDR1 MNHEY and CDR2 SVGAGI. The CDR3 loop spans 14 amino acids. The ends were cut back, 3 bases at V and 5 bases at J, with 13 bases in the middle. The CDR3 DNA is TGTGCCAGCAGTTATTTCGGACAGAGAACTGAAGCTTTCTTT. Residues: CASSYFGQRTEAFF.

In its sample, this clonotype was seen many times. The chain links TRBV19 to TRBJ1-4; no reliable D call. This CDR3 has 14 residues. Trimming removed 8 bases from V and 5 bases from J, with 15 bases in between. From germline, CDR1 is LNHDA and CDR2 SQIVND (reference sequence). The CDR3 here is CASAHTDVNEKLFF. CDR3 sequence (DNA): TGTGCCAGTGCCCACACAGACGTAAATGAAAAACTGTTTTTT.

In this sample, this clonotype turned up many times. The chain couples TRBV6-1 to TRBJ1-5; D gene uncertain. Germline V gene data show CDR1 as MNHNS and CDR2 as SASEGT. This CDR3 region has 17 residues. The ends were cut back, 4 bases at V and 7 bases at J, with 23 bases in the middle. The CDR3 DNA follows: TGTGCCAGCAGTGCGTGGATGACCGGGAATGTAGTGCAGCCCCAGCATTTT. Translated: CASSAWMTGNVVQPQHF.

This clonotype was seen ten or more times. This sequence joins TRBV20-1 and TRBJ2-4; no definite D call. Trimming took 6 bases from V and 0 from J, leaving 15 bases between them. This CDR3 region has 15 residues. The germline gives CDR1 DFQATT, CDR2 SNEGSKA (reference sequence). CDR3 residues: CSAYVNLLAKNIQYF. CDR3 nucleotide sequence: TGCAGTGCCTACGTTAACCTACTAGCCAAAAACATTCAGTACTTC.